These T cell receptor beta chains were read from a single sample in a study of blood T cells in healthy people across ages. TCRdb used MiXCR to reprocess the 5' RACE reads, holding one entry per CDR3 protein. The sample holds about 1.6 million distinct CDR3 sequences; around 35% are singletons and the top ten take about 11%. Sequencing input: blood. These TCRs come from a woman aged 25 to 45 in good health. CDR3s include the opening cysteine and the closing phenylalanine or tryptophan. Each record gives: D gene, clone size, V gene, J gene, CDR3 protein, CDR3 DNA. A D gene is named only where the DNA matches it firmly. The size of a clone is reported for some rows only, either as once, few or many, or as a class for expanded clones.

d_call: -; clone_size: -; v_call: TRBV28; j_call: TRBJ2-7; cdr3_aa: CVSSFLYEQYF; cdr3_nt: TGTGTCAGCAGTTTCTTGTACGAGCAGTACTTC
d_call: TRBD1; clone_size: -; v_call: TRBV4-1; j_call: TRBJ1-1; cdr3_aa: CASSQLDRGEAFF; cdr3_nt: TGCGCCAGCAGCCAACTCGACAGGGGTGAAGCTTTCTTT
d_call: TRBD1; clone_size: few; v_call: TRBV5-1; j_call: TRBJ1-2; cdr3_aa: CASSSPGQGGGYTF; cdr3_nt: TGCGCCAGCAGCAGCCCGGGACAGGGAGGCGGCTACACCTTC
d_call: -; clone_size: -; v_call: TRBV29-1; j_call: TRBJ2-3; cdr3_aa: CSVEVRTLDPDTQYF; cdr3_nt: TGCAGCGTTGAAGTACGGACTCTCGACCCAGATACGCAGTATTTT
d_call: -; clone_size: few; v_call: TRBV20-1; j_call: TRBJ2-7; cdr3_aa: CSAGSRQRGYEQYF; cdr3_nt: TGCAGTGCTGGGTCGCGACAGAGAGGGTACGAGCAGTACTTC
d_call: TRBD2; clone_size: few; v_call: TRBV2; j_call: TRBJ2-7; cdr3_aa: CASSEGREDEQYF; cdr3_nt: TGTGCCAGCAGTGAAGGTCGGGAGGACGAGCAGTACTTC
d_call: TRBD2; clone_size: -; v_call: TRBV20-1; j_call: TRBJ2-5; cdr3_aa: CSAGGLAGGWGETQYF; cdr3_nt: TGCAGTGCTGGGGGACTAGCGGGGGGTTGGGGGGAGACCCAGTACTTC
d_call: -; clone_size: -; v_call: TRBV7-7; j_call: TRBJ1-1; cdr3_aa: CASRRTRNAEAFF; cdr3_nt: TGTGCCAGCAGAAGGACCCGGAACGCTGAAGCTTTCTTT
d_call: -; clone_size: few; v_call: TRBV9; j_call: TRBJ2-1; cdr3_aa: CASSDPGGYGSTYNEQFF; cdr3_nt: TGTGCCAGCAGCGACCCGGGCGGTTACGGGTCAACCTACAATGAGCAGTTCTTC
d_call: TRBD1; clone_size: few; v_call: TRBV20-1; j_call: TRBJ1-5; cdr3_aa: CSASQGAGQPQHF; cdr3_nt: TGCAGTGCTAGTCAGGGGGCTGGTCAGCCCCAGCATTTT
d_call: -; clone_size: many; v_call: TRBV4-1; j_call: TRBJ1-2; cdr3_aa: CASSGNTEMNYGYTF; cdr3_nt: TGCGCCAGCAGTGGTAACACCGAGATGAACTATGGCTACACCTTC
d_call: -; clone_size: -; v_call: TRBV7-9; j_call: TRBJ2-3; cdr3_aa: CASSFRAGGSITDTQYF; cdr3_nt: TGTGCCAGCAGCTTTCGGGCTGGCGGCTCAATCACAGATACGCAGTATTTT
d_call: TRBD2; clone_size: few; v_call: TRBV6-2/TRBV6-3; j_call: TRBJ2-3; cdr3_aa: CASSPGGSGSGDTQYF; cdr3_nt: TGTGCCAGCAGCCCCGGGGGTAGCGGGAGTGGAGATACGCAGTATTTT
d_call: TRBD1; clone_size: many; v_call: TRBV3-1; j_call: TRBJ1-2; cdr3_aa: CASSPPGQGHGYTF; cdr3_nt: TGTGCCAGCAGCCCCCCCGGACAGGGACATGGCTACACCTTC
d_call: -; clone_size: -; v_call: TRBV5-1; j_call: TRBJ1-2; cdr3_aa: CASSWGGDGDGYTF; cdr3_nt: TGCGCCAGCAGCTGGGGCGGGGATGGCGATGGCTACACCTTC
d_call: -; clone_size: -; v_call: TRBV13; j_call: TRBJ2-5; cdr3_aa: CASSLRSASEETQYF; cdr3_nt: TGTGCCAGCAGCTTAAGATCTGCATCCGAAGAGACCCAGTACTTC
d_call: TRBD1; clone_size: -; v_call: TRBV27; j_call: TRBJ2-7; cdr3_aa: CASSLSRDSRYEQYF; cdr3_nt: TGTGCCAGCAGTTTATCCAGGGACAGTCGATACGAGCAGTACTTC
d_call: -; clone_size: many; v_call: TRBV4-1; j_call: TRBJ2-7; cdr3_aa: CASSQVSDRSYEQYF; cdr3_nt: TGCGCCAGCAGCCAAGTCTCGGACAGATCCTACGAGCAGTACTTC
d_call: -; clone_size: -; v_call: TRBV3-1; j_call: TRBJ2-2; cdr3_aa: CASSQEKRTTYFSGELFF; cdr3_nt: TGTGCCAGCAGCCAGGAGAAAAGGACTACCTACTTTTCCGGGGAGCTGTTTTTT
d_call: -; clone_size: -; v_call: TRBV29-1; j_call: TRBJ1-2; cdr3_aa: CSVEGTVGKRGYGYTF; cdr3_nt: TGCAGCGTTGAAGGGACAGTCGGAAAAAGGGGCTATGGCTACACCTTC
d_call: -; clone_size: few; v_call: TRBV11-2; j_call: TRBJ2-3; cdr3_aa: CASNLTGDVADTQYF; cdr3_nt: TGTGCCAGCAACTTAACAGGAGACGTGGCAGATACGCAGTATTTT
d_call: -; clone_size: few; v_call: TRBV4-1; j_call: TRBJ1-2; cdr3_aa: CASSQEAVLGVNTYGYTF; cdr3_nt: TGCGCCAGCAGCCAAGAAGCGGTCCTGGGGGTAAATACCTATGGCTACACCTTC
d_call: -; clone_size: -; v_call: TRBV24-1; j_call: TRBJ2-2; cdr3_aa: CATNAPGGELFF; cdr3_nt: TGTGCCACCAATGCCCCTGGGGGGGAGCTGTTTTTT
d_call: -; clone_size: few; v_call: TRBV10-3; j_call: TRBJ2-7; cdr3_aa: CAISEQQYEQYF; cdr3_nt: TGTGCCATCAGTGAACAGCAGTACGAGCAGTACTTC
d_call: TRBD1; clone_size: few; v_call: TRBV18; j_call: TRBJ2-7; cdr3_aa: CASSPTGSGEQYF; cdr3_nt: TGTGCCAGCTCACCGACAGGGTCCGGCGAGCAGTACTTC
d_call: -; clone_size: few; v_call: TRBV20-1; j_call: TRBJ2-5; cdr3_aa: CSARNQNQETQYF; cdr3_nt: TGCAGTGCTAGAAATCAAAACCAGGAGACCCAGTACTTC
d_call: TRBD2; clone_size: many; v_call: TRBV4-1; j_call: TRBJ2-3; cdr3_aa: CASSHFPSGSIDTQYF; cdr3_nt: TGCGCCAGCAGCCATTTTCCTAGCGGGAGTATTGATACGCAGTATTTT
d_call: -; clone_size: many; v_call: TRBV7-3; j_call: TRBJ1-5; cdr3_aa: CASSLGLNQPQHF; cdr3_nt: TGTGCCAGCAGCTTGGGCCTCAATCAGCCCCAGCATTTT
d_call: -; clone_size: many; v_call: TRBV7-2; j_call: TRBJ2-3; cdr3_aa: CASSPRFLPTDTQYF; cdr3_nt: TGTGCCAGCAGCCCGAGATTCTTACCCACAGATACGCAGTATTTT
d_call: -; clone_size: few; v_call: TRBV4-1; j_call: TRBJ1-2; cdr3_aa: CASSPVGRTNQDGYTF; cdr3_nt: TGCGCCAGCAGCCCCGTCGGCAGAACCAACCAAGATGGCTACACCTTC
d_call: -; clone_size: many; v_call: TRBV29-1; j_call: TRBJ2-7; cdr3_aa: CSVSGSAALLHEQYF; cdr3_nt: TGCAGCGTATCCGGGTCCGCCGCCCTCCTACACGAGCAGTACTTC
d_call: TRBD2; clone_size: -; v_call: TRBV6-4; j_call: TRBJ2-5; cdr3_aa: CASSEWGLAGQFQETQYF; cdr3_nt: TGTGCCAGCAGTGAGTGGGGACTAGCGGGGCAATTCCAAGAGACCCAGTACTTC
d_call: -; clone_size: few; v_call: TRBV15; j_call: TRBJ2-7; cdr3_aa: CATSRDPLAGGVYEQYF; cdr3_nt: TGTGCCACCAGCAGAGATCCCCTAGCAGGTGGGGTATACGAGCAGTACTTC